This T cell receptor beta chain was identified during a study of blood T cells in healthy people across ages. Study observations and caveats: Both higher diversity and more naive CD4+ cells marked long-lived donors when set against aged donors.

Then a second PCR, running roughly 7 to 11 cycles, was carried out with a sample-barcoded 5' primer and a J-beta primer mix. MiXCR, applied by TCRdb to the 5' RACE reads, yields one record per CDR3 protein. The sample shows about 760,000 distinct CDR3 sequences, roughly 25% of them seen only once. CDR3 size: 14 residues. The V gene's germline CDR1 is DFQATT and CDR2 SNEGSKA (reference sequence). Deletions cut 6 bases from V and 4 bases from J, with 13 bases between. Remarks on this clonotype: Its antigen is undetermined.

These data also formed part of another study, on T cells of mothers and their children. As that study records: Over five children, together with their three healthy Caucasian mothers, made up the donors. Biologically related mothers and children overlapped slightly more than unrelated pairs, a non-significant difference.

This sequence joins TRBV20-1 and TRBJ2-6, with D tentatively TRBD1 (5 bases). The source material was blood. The receptor's source is a boy between 10 and 17 years old in good health. The CDR3: CSAKGLGGANVLTF. DNA for the CDR3: TGCAGTGCCAAGGGGCTGGGGGGGGCCAACGTCCTGACTTTC.